This T cell receptor (beta chain) comes out of a study of cytomegalovirus exposure and HLA in healthy donors. Study-wide points: The study designated 150 or so TCR beta chains cytomegalovirus-associated. TCR beta sequences reportedly predicted the HLA-A and HLA-B alleles of most subjects accurately. TCR association rates varied by HLA locus in a later analysis, with DRB1 highest and HLA-C lowest.

The primer mix had 60 Vbeta and 13 Jbeta primers. Sequencing used immunoSEQ multiplex PCR; TCRdb keeps in-frame clones, though not all of them. This sample carries approximately 210,000 clones, with roughly 0.98% going to the ten biggest clones. Details on this clone: Its specificity is unknown.

The CDR3 totals 13 residues. Between the trimmed V and J ends, which lost 6 bases and 7 bases, there was a span of 15 bases. The germline CDR1 and CDR2 sequences are MDHEN and SYDVKM. The J gene is TRBJ1-1, the V gene TRBV28; D not certain. The receptor comes from a woman between 25 and 40 years old in good health and CMV-seropositive. The sequenced sample was PBMCs. CDR3 in DNA: TGTGCCAGCAGGCCCTCTTTCCAGATTGAAGCTTTCTTT. This translates into CASRPSFQIEAFF.